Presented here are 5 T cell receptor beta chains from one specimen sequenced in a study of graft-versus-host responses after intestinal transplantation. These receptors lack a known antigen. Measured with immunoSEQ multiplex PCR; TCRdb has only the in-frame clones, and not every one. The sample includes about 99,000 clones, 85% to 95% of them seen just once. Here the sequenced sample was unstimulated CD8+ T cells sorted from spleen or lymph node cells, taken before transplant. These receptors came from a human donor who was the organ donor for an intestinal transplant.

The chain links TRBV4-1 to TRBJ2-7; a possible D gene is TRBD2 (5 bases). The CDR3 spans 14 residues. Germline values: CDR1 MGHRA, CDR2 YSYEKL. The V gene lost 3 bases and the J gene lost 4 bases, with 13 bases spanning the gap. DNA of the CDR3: TGCGCCAGCAGCCATGGAGGTGTAGGGTACGAGCAGTACTTC. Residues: CASSHGGVGYEQYF.

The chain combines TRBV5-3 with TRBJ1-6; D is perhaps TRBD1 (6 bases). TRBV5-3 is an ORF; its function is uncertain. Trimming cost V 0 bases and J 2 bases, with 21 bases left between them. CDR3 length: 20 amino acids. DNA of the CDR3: TGTGCCAGAAGCTTGGCCTACTCCCTTCAGGGGCGTACCTATAATTCACCCCTCCACTTT. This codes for CARSLAYSLQGRTYNSPLHF.

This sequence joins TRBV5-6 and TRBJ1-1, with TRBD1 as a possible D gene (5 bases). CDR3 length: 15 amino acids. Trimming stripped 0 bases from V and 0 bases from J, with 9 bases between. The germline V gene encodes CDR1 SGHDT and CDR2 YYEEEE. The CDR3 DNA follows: TGTGCCAGCAGCTTGGGACAGCTAATGAACACTGAAGCTTTCTTT. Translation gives CASSLGQLMNTEAFF.

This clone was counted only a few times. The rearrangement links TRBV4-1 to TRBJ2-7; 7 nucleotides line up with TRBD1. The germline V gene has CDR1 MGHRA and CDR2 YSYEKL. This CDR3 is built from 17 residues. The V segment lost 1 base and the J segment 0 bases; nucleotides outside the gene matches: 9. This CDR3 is CASSQVSTGASSYEQYF. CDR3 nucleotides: TGCGCCAGCAGCCAAGTTTCCACAGGGGCGTCCTCCTACGAGCAGTACTTC.

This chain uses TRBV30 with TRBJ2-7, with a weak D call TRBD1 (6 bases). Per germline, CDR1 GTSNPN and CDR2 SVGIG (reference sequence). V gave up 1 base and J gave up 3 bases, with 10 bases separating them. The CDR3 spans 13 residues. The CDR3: CAWSAGDSYEQYF. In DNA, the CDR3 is TGTGCCTGGAGTGCAGGGGATAGCTACGAGCAGTACTTC.